The present TCR beta chain was sequenced within a study of patients and donors after allogeneic stem cell transplantation (TCRdb year 2020). On this clonotype itself: What antigen it recognizes has not been identified. Base-call qualities are not available, and no considerably larger clone is one nucleotide away.

Trimmed from V: 6 bases; trimmed from J: 4 bases; junction bases lacking a gene match: 8. From a lookup of the germline V gene, CDR1 and CDR2 are SQVTM and ANQGSEA. Reading from cysteine to phenylalanine, the CDR3 counts 13 amino acids. Only the CDR3 portion is preserved as DNA: 39 bases, with reading frame beginning at the first base. Libraries were made using RT-PCR. The sequencing machine was a NextSeq 550. TCRdb took the public reads, trimmed them with fastp at Q25, ran MiXCR for clone calling and kept in-frame beta chains. All rows with the same CDR3 protein become a single entry with the most common DNA and genes. This sample has 30,000 to 40,000 distinct CDR3 sequences in its table, and roughly a third of those were observed once. The top ten constitute about 80% of the sample.

The sequence was obtained from a human donor who was either an allogeneic HSCT recipient or a stem cell or donor lymphocyte infusion donor (not recorded which). It is not recorded whose cells these are; they may come from a transplant donor. Sample: blood, either unsorted or a sorted T cell fraction (not recorded which). The rearrangement joined TRBV29-1 to TRBJ2-5; 7 bases in between match TRBD1. This receptor carries the CDR3 CSVDRALGETQYF. In nucleotide form, the sequence is TGCAGCGTCGACAGGGCGCTGGGAGAGACCCAGTACTTC. Reference TRBV29-1 and TRBJ2-5 genes cover what lies past the CDR3, so the full variable domain is SAVISQKPSRDICQRGTSLTIQCQVDSQVTMMFWYRQQPGQSLTLIATANQGSEATYESGFVIDKFPISRPNLTFSTLTVSNMSPEDSSIYLCSVDRALGETQYFGPGTRLLVL.